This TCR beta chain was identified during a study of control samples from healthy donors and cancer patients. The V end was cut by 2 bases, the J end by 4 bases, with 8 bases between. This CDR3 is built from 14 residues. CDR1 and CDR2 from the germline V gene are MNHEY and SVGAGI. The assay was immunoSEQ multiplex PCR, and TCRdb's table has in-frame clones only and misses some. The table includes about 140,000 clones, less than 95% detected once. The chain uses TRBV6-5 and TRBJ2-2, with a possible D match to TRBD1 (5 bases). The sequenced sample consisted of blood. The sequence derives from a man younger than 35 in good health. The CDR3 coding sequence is TGTGCCAGCAGTTACCCGACAGCCACCGGGGAGCTGTTTTTT. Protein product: CASSYPTATGELFF.